This record looks at one T cell receptor (beta chain) sequence and its context. What antigen it recognizes has not been identified. No base quality information exists; no much larger clone differs at one position. Cut back by 11 bases and 7 bases, the V and J ends lie 12 bases apart. The CDR3 runs 11 residues from the cysteine to the phenylalanine. Solely the CDR3 DNA is kept, with 33 bases framed from the first base. CDR1 and CDR2 were assigned from the germline V gene (reference sequence) as SEHNR and FQNEAQ. This specimen comes from a study of technical replicates of blood from a handful of donors (dated by TCRdb to the late 2010s). Receptors were amplified or captured by the immunoSEQ multiplex PCR assay. TCRdb limited this immuneACCESS table to in-frame rearrangements with V and J called. A share of clones is missing; checked studies link under half to unresolved V genes, and the rest is unexplained. Counted in this sample were roughly 100,000 clones; about 95% of them appeared once. The top ten constitute 0.34% of the sample.

The receptor chain draws on TRBV7-9 and TRBJ2-1; TRBD1 is perhaps the D gene, given 5 matching bases. Sequenced sample: T cells isolated from PBMCs. This receptor was identified in a human donor in good health. The bases are TGTGCCGTTGGGGCCGGGAATGAGCAGTTCTTC. Its product reads: CAVGAGNEQFF.